This T cell receptor beta chain was documented in a study of shared clonotypes between healthy human individuals. Naive CD8 isolation took CD45RO-negative cells positively selected for CCR7 and excluded terminally differentiated effector memory CD45RA+ cells. Within Nashville, Tennessee resided all donors, each a Caucasian adult. Broader study findings: Genetic and exposure-history diversity was limited by the small donor number. Naive CD4 clonotypes were shared across several donors at about 5.2%.

Generated by immunoSEQ multiplex PCR, the TCRdb table keeps only in-frame clones and is missing some. The table shows roughly 2 million clones, with just under 95% occurring only once. Germline values: CDR1 SGHRS, CDR2 YFSETQ. The ends were cut back, 4 bases at V and 3 bases at J, with 8 bases in the middle. The CDR3 length is 12 residues. A remark on this clone: Its specificity is unknown. Other nucleotide sequences from this sample produce the same CDR3.

The source material was naive CD8+ T cells sorted from blood. The chain recombines TRBV5-1 with TRBJ2-7; tentatively, D is TRBD2 (5 bases). This TCR was sampled from a young man in good health. The CDR3 here is CASSPEGYEQYF. The DNA for the CDR3 is TGCGCCAGCAGCCCTGAGGGCTACGAGCAGTACTTC.